Described below is a single T cell receptor beta chain sequence and its context. The source of the sample is a study of sequential checkpoint blockade in melanoma. Turning to the study itself: First-line arms were nivolumab then ipilimumab, or the reverse, randomized 1:1.

Assay: immunoSEQ multiplex PCR; the TCRdb copy retains only in-frame clones and omits some. The data contain tens of thousands of clones, approximately 86% of them singletons. V dropped 0 bases and J dropped 4; count of bases not matched to a gene: 5. The CDR3 has 15 amino acids. CDR1 is LGHNA and CDR2 is YSLEER in the germline V gene. Described treatment: randomized to nivolumab then ipilimumab (arm A) or the reverse (arm B). No patient had prior DNA-damaging chemotherapy. Live CD3+CD8+ CD19− CD56− cells were sorted from PBMCs. Sequenced material: CD8+ T cells sorted from blood (inferred from file names), taken from a patient given nivolumab and ipilimumab in sequence. The V gene is TRBV4-3, the J gene TRBJ1-2; TRBD1 matches 7 bases. The TCR comes from a human donor with melanoma. In nucleotides, the CDR3 is TGCGCCAGCAGCCAAGATACAGGGGTGATCTATGGCTACACCTTC. It translates to CASSQDTGVIYGYTF.